This T cell receptor beta chain comes out of a study of radiotherapy plus CTLA-4 blockade in lung cancer. About the research overall: There were objective responses in 18% of patients, and more than 30% had disease control.

Participants had chemo-refractory metastatic non-small-cell lung cancer and were treated with focal radiation plus ipilimumab CTLA-4 blockade. The ends were cut back, 4 bases at V and 0 bases at J, with 6 bases in the middle. CDR3 size: 13 residues. From germline, CDR1 is SGHTA and CDR2 FQGTGA. For this clone: Its matching antigen is unknown.

Only in-frame clones appear in the TCRdb table, and some are missing; sequencing was by immunoSEQ multiplex PCR. The table lists some 70,000 clones, about 85% of them singletons. Study-wide results and limits: In blood, TCR clones derived from the tumor expanded after radiotherapy plus ipilimumab. The best predictor of response was reported to be early blood T cell clone dynamics, with interferon-beta.

V is TRBV7-3 and J is TRBJ1-2; TRBD1 might be the D (5 bases). The sample in question was peripheral blood, obtained from a patient treated with radiotherapy plus ipilimumab. The sequence was collected from a human donor with non-small cell lung cancer who had a partial response to radiotherapy plus ipilimumab. CDR3 sequence reads: CASSSGTNYGYTF. For the CDR3, the DNA is TGTGCCAGCAGCTCAGGGACTAACTATGGCTACACCTTC.